The next 8 T cell receptor beta chains were all read from a single sample in a study of tumor-infiltrating lymphocytes in primary liver carcinoma. Unsorted bulk tissue (roughly 19-31 mg) underwent RNA and DNA co-extraction. Starting from 400 to 500 ng of total RNA, TCR beta cDNA was produced with a primer in the constant region. Each TCR beta library was derived from three nested multiplex PCR rounds that employed slightly modified ARM-PCR. TRBV1-TRBV30 forward primers paired with a C-beta reverse primer were used in the first two PCR rounds, which ran approximately 10 cycles each. TCRdb reanalysed the multiplex PCR reads using MiXCR and keeps one entry per CDR3 protein. Of about 54,000 distinct CDR3 sequences listed, about 68% are singletons. Sample: liver tumor tissue from sampling region 2. Subset of the sample: tumor region T2, inferior pole. The receptors were sampled from a man in his forties with primary liver carcinoma and hepatitis B virus infection.

A single count supports this clonotype. The chain recombines TRBV20-1 with TRBJ2-2, with D perhaps TRBD2 (6 bases). Trimming pared 6 bases from V and 4 bases from J, leaving 15 bases between. The CDR3 spans 14 residues. CDR1 is DFQATT and CDR2 is SNEGSKA in the germline V gene (reference sequence). The CDR3 DNA reads TGCAGTGCCCCGCCGGGACTGAGCACCGGGGAGCTGTTTTTT. It specifies CSAPPGLSTGELFF.

In regard to this clonotype: The germline gene is not matched at one end of the junction; a read error may be the cause. This sequence joins TRBV5-6 and TRBJ1-1; D may be TRBD1 (5 bases). From germline, CDR1 is SGHDT and CDR2 YYEEEE. This CDR3 spans 15 amino acids. CDR3 region: CASCGGDGMNTEAFF. The DNA of the CDR3 is TGTGCCAGCTGCGGAGGGGACGGAATGAACACCGAAGCTTTCTTT.

This clonotype has ten or more counts. The chain couples TRBV7-2 to TRBJ2-7, with D possibly matching TRBD2 (5 bases). This CDR3 spans 14 amino acids. In germline, CDR1 is SGHTA, CDR2 FQGNSA. Trimming removed 2 bases at V and 2 bases at J, with 10 bases between. Written as DNA, the CDR3 is TGTGCCAGCAGCTTAAGTGGGAGACCCTACGAGCAGTACTTC. Its translation is CASSLSGRPYEQYF.

Concerning this clonotype itself: A junction end diverges from the germline sequence, so it may reflect a read error. The CDR3 DNA reads as TGTGCCAGCAGTTTTAGCGGGAACTCCTACGAGCAATACTTC. Translation: CASSFSGNSYEQYF. The J gene is TRBJ2-7, the V gene TRBV12-3 or TRBV12-4; 8 nucleotides agree with TRBD2. CDR3 length: 14 residues.

As DNA, the CDR3 is TGTGCCAGCGGGCTCGGGAGGTCCTATAATTCACCCCTCCACTTT. This codes for CASGLGRSYNSPLHF. The J gene is TRBJ1-6, the V gene TRBV2; D not certain. Germline V gene lookup returns CDR1 SNHLY and CDR2 FYNNEI. The V end was cut by 8 bases, the J end by 1 base, with 12 bases between. The CDR3 totals 15 residues.

Regarding this clonotype: Sequence at one end of the junction differs from germline and may be a read error. The genes are TRBV4-1 and TRBJ2-3, with 9 bases fitting TRBD2. This CDR3 region has 16 residues. Germline CDR1 and CDR2: MGHRA and YSYEKL. In DNA form, the CDR3 reads TGCGCCAGCGGCCATATAGCGGGAGTAGGAACAGATACACAGTATTTT. Protein: CASGHIAGVGTDTQYF.

A remark on this clonotype: In this CDR3 the conserved last residue, phenylalanine or tryptophan, is missing, so a read error is likely. The J gene is TRBJ2-5, the V gene TRBV11-3; 7 nucleotides agree with TRBD1. The CDR3 runs 14 residues. Germline V lookup: CDR1 SGHNT, CDR2 YENEEA. The CDR3 loop is CANSPGTAHGTQYL. In nucleotides, the CDR3 is TGTGCCAACAGCCCCGGGACAGCACATGGTACACAGTACTTG.

Worth noting for this clonotype: A much larger clonotype is one base distant, so this may be a read error. The chain has TRBV7-9 and TRBJ1-1, with D possibly TRBD1 on 5 matching bases. Germline V CDR1 and CDR2: SEHNR, FQNEAQ (reference sequence). The CDR3 runs to 12 residues. The CDR3 bases are TGTGCCAGCAGCTTTGCGGGGCAGCGGGCTATCTTT. This translates into CASSFAGQRAIF.